These 8 T cell receptor beta chains share one sample of origin, sequenced in a study of yellow fever vaccine responses in identical twins. TCRdb reanalysed the RT-PCR reads using MiXCR and keeps one entry per CDR3 protein. The table has 20,000 to 25,000 distinct CDR3 sequences, around 74% seen once. The material was T cells from blood (PBMCs), unsorted or a sorted subset (not recorded which), obtained before or after yellow fever vaccination (not recorded which). The source is a woman between 18 and 30 years old who received the yellow fever vaccine.

This chain uses TRBV12-3 or TRBV12-4 with TRBJ1-1, with D possibly being TRBD1 (6 bases). Trimming stripped 6 bases from V and 5 bases from J, with 16 bases between. The CDR3 runs to 14 residues. CDR3 in DNA: TGTGCCAGCAGGCCTCAGGGGCTGGGGACTGAAGCTTTCTTT. It specifies CASRPQGLGTEAFF.

V is TRBV7-7 and J is TRBJ2-2; D gene uncertain. V was clipped by 5 bases and J by 8 bases, with 9 bases between them. CDR3 length: 12 residues. The germline V gene encodes CDR1 SSHAT and CDR2 FNYEAQ (reference sequence). CDR3: CASSHRGGELFF. For the CDR3, the DNA is TGTGCCAGCAGCCATCGAGGTGGGGAGCTGTTTTTT. The full variable domain, in which reference TRBV7-7 and TRBJ2-2 provide the parts outside the CDR3, is GAGVSQSPRYKVTKRGQDVTLRCDPISSHATLYWYQQALGQGPEFLTYFNYEAQPDKSGLPSDRFSAERPEGSISTLTIQRTEQRDSAMYRCASSHRGGELFFGEGSRLTVL.

The chain combines TRBV5-1 with TRBJ2-1, with unresolved D. The CDR3 totals 13 residues. CDR1 and CDR2 from the germline V gene are SGHRS and YFSETQ. The V end lost 4 bases, the J end lost 2 bases, and 7 bases lay between the germline ends. The CDR3 loop reads CASSILTYNEQFF. The CDR3 DNA reads as TGCGCCAGCAGCATACTAACCTACAATGAGCAGTTCTTC.

This chain links TRBV5-6 with TRBJ2-1; TRBD2 matches 12 bases. J lost 8 bases, V lost 4 bases, and 10 bases had no gene match. This CDR3 contains 16 residues. Germline V gene data show CDR1 as SGHDT and CDR2 as YYEEEE. CDR3 sequence reads: CASSPNPSGRAYEQFF. CDR3 nucleotides: TGTGCCAGCAGCCCGAATCCTAGCGGGAGGGCCTATGAGCAGTTCTTC.

V usage is TRBV28 and J usage is TRBJ2-3; D is uncertain. There are 12 residues in the CDR3. The V and J ends lost 7 bases and 3 bases respectively, with 8 bases between them. CDR1 and CDR2 from the germline V gene are MDHEN and SYDVKM. CDR3: CASNLATDTQYF. For the CDR3, the DNA is TGTGCCAGCAACTTGGCGACAGATACGCAGTATTTT.

The chain carries TRBV5-5 and TRBJ2-5; D is possibly TRBD1 (6 bases). The CDR3 is made up of 14 amino acids. CDR1 is SGHKS, CDR2 YYEKEE, per germline (reference sequence). The ends were cut back, 2 bases at V and 4 bases at J, with 12 bases in the middle. CDR3 residues: CASSFSQGRETQYF. CDR3 sequence (DNA): TGTGCCAGCAGCTTCTCCCAGGGGCGAGAGACCCAGTACTTC. Drawing the rest from reference TRBV5-5 and TRBJ2-5, the complete variable domain is DAGVTQSPTHLIKTRGQQVTLRCSPISGHKSVSWYQQVLGQGPQFIFQYYEKEERGRGNFPDRFSARQFPNYSSELNVNALLLGDSALYLCASSFSQGRETQYFGPGTRLLVL.

This chain joins TRBV29-1 and TRBJ2-5; TRBD2 might be the D (6 bases). The CDR3 loop spans 12 amino acids. Per the germline V gene, CDR1 is SQVTM and CDR2 is ANQGSEA. Trimming removed 4 bases at V and 5 bases at J, with 11 bases between. CDR3 loop: CSVAGSEETQYF. In DNA form, the CDR3 reads TGCAGCGTTGCCGGGAGTGAGGAGACCCAGTACTTC.

The chain links TRBV25-1 to TRBJ1-2; no firm D call. CDR1 is MGHDK, CDR2 SYGVNS, per germline. This CDR3 contains 14 residues. V lost 1 base, J lost 0 bases, and 6 bases lay in between. The CDR3 is CASSESKSNYGYTF. For the CDR3, the DNA is TGTGCCAGCAGTGAATCAAAGTCTAACTATGGCTACACCTTC.